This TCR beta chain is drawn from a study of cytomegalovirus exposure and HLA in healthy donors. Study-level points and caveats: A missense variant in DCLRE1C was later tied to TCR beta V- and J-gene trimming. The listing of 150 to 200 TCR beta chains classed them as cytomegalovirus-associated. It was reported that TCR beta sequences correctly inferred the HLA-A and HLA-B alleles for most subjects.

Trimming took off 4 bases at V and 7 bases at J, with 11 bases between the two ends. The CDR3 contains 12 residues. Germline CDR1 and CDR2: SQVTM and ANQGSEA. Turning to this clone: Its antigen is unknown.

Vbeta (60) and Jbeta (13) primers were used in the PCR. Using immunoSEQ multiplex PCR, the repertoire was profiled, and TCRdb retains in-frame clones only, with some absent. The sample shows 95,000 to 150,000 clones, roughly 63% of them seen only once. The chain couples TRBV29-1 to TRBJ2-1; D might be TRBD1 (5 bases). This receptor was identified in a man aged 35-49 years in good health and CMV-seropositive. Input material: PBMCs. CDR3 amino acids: CSVARTTNEQFF. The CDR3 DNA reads TGCAGCGTTGCTAGGACAACGAATGAGCAGTTCTTC.